The 21 T cell receptor beta chains below come from one sample, sequenced in a study of CD8+CD57+ T cells in acquired aplastic anemia. TCR beta VDJ and CDR3 were profiled, and genomic DNA was the template. TCRdb ran MiXCR on the reads and lists one entry per CDR3 protein. The sample contains 150,000 to 200,000 distinct CDR3 sequences, 55% to 70% of which appear only once. The sequencing sample was made of sorted CD4+, CD8+, or CD8+CD57+ T cells (not recorded which) from PBMCs. These TCRs come from a human donor in good health.

Ten or more counts support this clonotype. This chain links TRBV11-3 with TRBJ2-2, with D unresolved. Deletions cut 5 bases from V and 5 bases from J, with 12 bases between. This CDR3 region has 14 residues. CDR1 and CDR2 (germline): SGHNT, YENEEA. CDR3 nucleotides: TGTGCCAGCAGCCCCCCGATCGTTACCGGGGAGCTGTTTTTT. This codes for CASSPPIVTGELFF.

The gene calls are TRBV7-9 and TRBJ1-2; D uncertain. The V end lost 6 bases, the J end lost 2 bases, and 10 bases lay between the germline ends. Germline V lookup: CDR1 SEHNR, CDR2 FQNEAQ (reference sequence). This CDR3 spans 13 amino acids. CDR3 residues: CASSSDGNYGYTF. The CDR3 DNA is TGTGCCAGCAGTAGCGACGGAAACTATGGCTACACCTTC. The complete variable domain, with remaining parts taken from reference TRBV7-9 and TRBJ1-2, reads DTGVSQNPRHKITKRGQNVTFRCDPISEHNRLYWYRQTLGQGPEFLTYFQNEAQLEKSRLLSDRFSAERPKGSFSTLEIQRTEQGDSAMYLCASSSDGNYGYTFGSGTRLTVV.

This clonotype was seen just once. This rearrangement joins TRBV10-3 to TRBJ1-3; TRBD1 is a possible D gene (5 bases). From germline, CDR1 is ENHRY and CDR2 SYGVKD. V was cut by 4 bases and J by 1 base, with 8 bases left in between. CDR3 size: 14 residues. CDR3 protein: CAISGDGSGNTIYF. The CDR3 DNA reads TGTGCCATCAGTGGGGACGGGTCTGGAAACACCATATATTTT.

The chain carries TRBV20-1 and TRBJ1-1; D is uncertain. Germline CDR1 is DFQATT and CDR2 is SNEGSKA (reference sequence). Trimming shortened V by 1 base and J by 6 bases, and 6 bases separated the two germline ends. This CDR3 comprises 11 residues. The CDR3 here is CSARVFPEAFF. The CDR3 nucleotides are TGCAGTGCTAGAGTTTTCCCTGAAGCTTTCTTT.

For this clonotype: Germline and junction disagree at one end, which may indicate a read error. The V call is TRBV7-7, the J call TRBJ1-5; D perhaps matches TRBD1 (5 bases). The CDR3 runs 17 residues. CDR1 SSHAT and CDR2 FNYEAQ come from the germline V gene (reference sequence). The DNA of the CDR3 is TGTGCTAGCAGCCCCTTCGGGGATTGGGGGTGGAATCAGCCCCAGCATTTT. Protein sequence: CASSPFGDWGWNQPQHF.

The J gene is TRBJ2-2, the V gene TRBV6-2 or TRBV6-3; 9 bases line up with TRBD2. Germline CDR1 reads MNHEY; CDR2 reads SVGEGT. The CDR3 extends over 16 amino acids. After removal of 2 bases from V and 6 bases from J, the junction contained 7 bases not matched to a gene. The CDR3 loop reads CASSYGSSGSPGELFF. For the CDR3, the DNA is TGTGCCAGCAGTTACGGTAGTAGCGGGAGTCCCGGGGAGCTGTTTTTT.

The rearrangement uses TRBV2 and TRBJ1-5; TRBD1 is a possible D gene (6 bases). The CDR3 is made up of 13 amino acids. Trimming removed 5 bases from V and 7 bases from J, with 12 bases in between. Germline lookup yields CDR1 SNHLY and CDR2 FYNNEI. The CDR3: CASSYVQGQPQHF. The CDR3 DNA reads TGTGCCAGCAGTTACGTACAGGGCCAGCCCCAGCATTTT.

The V gene is TRBV4-3, the J gene TRBJ2-6, with D tentatively TRBD2 (6 bases). The CDR3 is 17 residues long. V was shortened by 1 base and J by 0 bases, with 10 bases between the two germline ends. From germline, CDR1 is LGHNA and CDR2 YSLEER. CDR3 coding DNA: TGCGCCAGCAGCCAAGTACTAGCCAGCTCTGGGGCCAACGTCCTGACTTTC. It is translated as CASSQVLASSGANVLTF.

The gene calls are TRBV19 and TRBJ1-5; 8 bases fit TRBD1. Germline loops: CDR1 LNHDA, CDR2 SQIVND (reference sequence). Trimming cost V 4 bases and J 7 bases; bases outside gene matches: 15. This CDR3 is built from 17 residues. CDR3 protein: CASSTGTGGVGRQPQHF. For the CDR3, the DNA is TGTGCCAGTAGTACAGGGACAGGTGGAGTCGGGCGACAGCCCCAGCATTTT.

This chain connects TRBV7-9 to TRBJ2-7; either TRBD1 or TRBD2 may fit D (5 bases each). The CDR3 has 14 amino acids. In germline, CDR1 is SEHNR, CDR2 FQNEAQ (reference sequence). Trimming cost V 5 bases and J 2 bases, with 13 bases left between them. The CDR3 here is CASSARDPAYEQYF. CDR3 sequence (DNA): TGTGCCAGCAGCGCCCGGGACCCTGCCTACGAGCAGTACTTC. Full variable domain (missing parts from reference TRBV7-9 and TRBJ2-7): DTGVSQNPRHKITKRGQNVTFRCDPISEHNRLYWYRQTLGQGPEFLTYFQNEAQLEKSRLLSDRFSAERPKGSFSTLEIQRTEQGDSAMYLCASSARDPAYEQYFGPGTRLTVT.

This chain connects TRBV20-1 to TRBJ2-7; TRBD1 matches at 7 bases. The CDR3 runs 16 residues. Germline V gene data show CDR1 as DFQATT and CDR2 as SNEGSKA (reference sequence). V shed 5 bases and J 2 bases; nucleotides not matched to a gene: 15. The CDR3 sequence: CSASAKRGRGPYEQYF. In DNA form, the CDR3 reads TGCAGTGCTTCCGCGAAGAGGGGGCGCGGACCCTACGAGCAGTACTTC.

V gene TRBV27 combines with J gene TRBJ2-7; TRBD1 might be the D (5 bases). Germline V gives CDR1 MNHEY, CDR2 SMNVEV (reference sequence). The CDR3 totals 14 residues. Deletions cut 8 bases from V and 2 bases from J, with 16 bases between. DNA for the CDR3: TGTGCCAGCGTAGACATGGACAACCCCTACGAGCAGTACTTC. Amino acids: CASVDMDNPYEQYF.

V is TRBV5-1 and J is TRBJ1-6; TRBD1 might be the D (5 bases). The CDR3 spans 14 residues. The V gene lost 2 bases and the J gene lost 7 bases, with 10 bases spanning the gap. The germline V gene encodes CDR1 SGHRS and CDR2 YFSETQ. The CDR3 here is CASSFGQGNSPLHF. The DNA for the CDR3 is TGCGCCAGCAGCTTCGGGCAGGGAAATTCACCCCTCCACTTT.

The chain has TRBV20-1 and TRBJ2-2; 8 nucleotides align to TRBD1. The junction had 3 bases not matched to a gene; V was cut back by 6 bases and J by 0 bases. The CDR3 runs 14 residues. Looked up from germline, CDR1 is DFQATT and CDR2 is SNEGSKA (reference sequence). CDR3 in DNA: TGCAGTGCCCCGGACAGGGCGAACACCGGGGAGCTGTTTTTT. Translation: CSAPDRANTGELFF.

The rearrangement joins TRBV24-1 to TRBJ2-7; the D gene could be TRBD1 or TRBD2 (7 bases each). Germline lookup yields CDR1 KGHDR and CDR2 SFDVKD. The CDR3 length is 18 residues. V was pared by 7 bases and J by 3 bases, with 27 bases between. CDR3 region: CATSPSGGGLGAFYEQYF. In nucleotides, the CDR3 is TGTGCCACCAGCCCGTCAGGGGGGGGACTGGGAGCGTTCTACGAGCAGTACTTC.

This sequence joins TRBV15 and TRBJ2-5; D is uncertain. The CDR3 is 14 residues long. Germline V CDR1 and CDR2: LNHNV, YYDKDF (reference sequence). The germline V and J ends were trimmed by 0 bases and 5 bases, with 10 bases remaining between them. CDR3 DNA: TGTGCCACCAGCAGAGATCTGGGCGGTGAGACCCAGTACTTC. Encoded protein: CATSRDLGGETQYF.

This chain connects TRBV2 to TRBJ1-2; tentative D call: TRBD1 (5 bases). This CDR3 region has 11 residues. From germline, CDR1 is SNHLY and CDR2 FYNNEI. V was cut by 7 bases and J by 11 bases, with 14 bases left in between. CDR3 loop: CASIQDLRYTF. CDR3 sequence (DNA): TGTGCCAGCATACAGGATCTCCGGTACACCTTC. The full variable domain, its missing parts supplied by reference TRBV2 and TRBJ1-2, is EPEVTQTPSHQVTQMGQEVILRCVPISNHLYFYWYRQILGQKVEFLVSFYNNEISEKSEIFDDQFSVERPDGSNFTLKIRSTKLEDSAMYFCASIQDLRYTFGSGTRLTVV.

The chain combines TRBV20-1 with TRBJ1-5; 12 bases are shared with TRBD1. The CDR3 loop spans 16 amino acids. From germline, CDR1 is DFQATT and CDR2 SNEGSKA (reference sequence). J gave up 6 bases and V 3 bases, and 9 bases lay outside the gene matches. In DNA form, the CDR3 reads TGCAGTGCTAGCAGCTCCGGGACAGGGGGCGTTCAGCCCCAGCATTTT. The encoded protein is CSASSSGTGGVQPQHF.

This chain uses TRBV24-1 with TRBJ2-2; D is undetermined. V shed 6 bases and J shed 0 bases, with 10 bases lying between them. This CDR3 is built from 15 residues. In germline, CDR1 is KGHDR, CDR2 SFDVKD. This chain's CDR3 is CATSPSKPNTGELFF. The CDR3 DNA reads TGTGCCACCAGTCCGAGCAAACCGAACACCGGGGAGCTGTTTTTT.

The chain couples TRBV20-1 to TRBJ1-1, with D possibly being TRBD1 (6 bases). The germline CDR1 and CDR2 sequences are DFQATT and SNEGSKA (reference sequence). The CDR3 length is 12 residues. V dropped 6 bases and J dropped 5 bases, with 13 bases sitting between them. The CDR3 here is CSATGLRTEAFF. The CDR3 DNA sequence: TGCAGTGCCACAGGGTTAAGGACTGAAGCTTTCTTT.

The J gene is TRBJ1-3, the V gene TRBV5-1, with unresolved D. The CDR3 loop spans 15 amino acids. Trimming took 0 bases from V and 3 from J, leaving 10 bases between them. Looked up from germline, CDR1 is SGHRS and CDR2 is YFSETQ. The CDR3 loop reads CASSLAEGGGNTIYF. Here the CDR3 DNA reads TGCGCCAGCAGCTTGGCTGAGGGCGGTGGAAACACCATATATTTT.